Following are 31 T cell receptor beta chains from one sample sequenced in a study of blood T cell repertoires in COVID-19 (dated by TCRdb to 2018 to 2020). The library was built by means of the immunoSEQ multiplex PCR assay. TCRdb stores this immuneACCESS table with in-frame sequences only. Part of the clones is absent; in the studies checked, under half of the shortfall reflects unresolved V genes, and no reason is known for the rest. The sample table lists about 170,000 clones, 92% of them with a count of one. Jointly, the top ten make up about 5.3% of the sample. The sequencing input was peripheral blood. These receptors were obtained from a young man with COVID-19, enrolled during active disease.

The CDR3 loop is CASSSWRTGGLNQPQHF. The CDR3 DNA reads as TGTGCCAGCAGTTCCTGGCGGACAGGGGGCCTCAATCAGCCCCAGCATTTT. The V call is TRBV7-9, the J call TRBJ1-5; TRBD1 matches 11 bases. The trim removed 6 bases at V and 3 bases at J, leaving 10 bases unmatched. The CDR3 length is 17 residues. Germline lookup yields CDR1 SEHNR and CDR2 FQNEAQ (reference sequence).

The chain joins TRBV1 to TRBJ2-5; TRBD2 is taken as the D call from the table, unchecked against the DNA. TRBV1 is noted as a pseudogene. The CDR3 runs 14 residues. The CDR3 protein is CTSSQVSGAETQYF. DNA for the CDR3: TGCACCAGCAGCCAAGTGTCGGGAGCAGAGACCCAGTACTTC.

This chain joins TRBV5-6 and TRBJ2-3, with TRBD2 matching over 8 bases. This CDR3 spans 14 amino acids. V dropped 0 bases and J dropped 3; count of bases not matched to a gene: 0. Germline CDR1 SGHDT, CDR2 YYEEEE. This CDR3 reads CASSLAGGTDTQYF. In DNA, the CDR3 is TGTGCCAGCAGCTTGGCGGGAGGGACAGATACGCAGTATTTT. The variable domain in full, with the rest retrieved from reference TRBV5-6 and TRBJ2-3, is DAGVTQSPTHLIKTRGQQVTLRCSPKSGHDTVSWYQQALGQGPQFIFQYYEEEERQRGNFPDRFSGHQFPNYSSELNVNALLLGDSALYLCASSLAGGTDTQYFGPGTRLTVL.

The rearrangement uses TRBV4-3 and TRBJ2-7; 10 nucleotides align to TRBD2. V dropped 0 bases and J dropped 3; count of bases not matched to a gene: 5. CDR1 and CDR2 (germline): LGHNA, YSLEER. The CDR3 sequence is 16 residues long. The CDR3 region has the DNA TGCGCCAGCAGCCAAGATTCAGCGGGAGGGGACTACGAGCAGTACTTC. Amino acid sequence: CASSQDSAGGDYEQYF.

In its sample, this clone was seen once. The rearrangement uses TRBV7-2 and TRBJ2-2; 7 nucleotides match TRBD1. CDR3 length: 17 amino acids. V lost 4 bases and J lost 1; bases outside the gene matches: 9. Germline loops: CDR1 SGHTA, CDR2 FQGNSA. The CDR3 coding sequence is TGTGCCAGCAGCTCCTACCTGAGGACAGGGAACACCGGGGAGCTGTTTTTT. Translated: CASSSYLRTGNTGELFF.

The sample holds one count of this clone. The chain recombines TRBV21-1 with TRBJ1-2; the DNA was not compared with TRBD1, the D call given in the table. TRBV21-1 has pseudogene status. The CDR3 runs to 18 residues. The CDR3 here is CASSDSRGSTVHSYGYTF. For the CDR3, the DNA is TGTGCCAGCAGCGACTCTAGGGGGAGTACCGTCCACTCCTATGGCTACACCTTC.

The chain recombines TRBV18 with TRBJ1-1; no definite D call. Germline V gene sequence: CDR1 KGHSH, CDR2 LQKENI. The CDR3 length is 12 residues. Trimming stripped 3 bases from V and 8 bases from J, with 10 bases between. CDR3: CASSPGAPEAFF. For the CDR3, the DNA is TGTGCCAGCTCACCGGGAGCGCCCGAAGCTTTCTTT. The whole variable domain, remainder taken from reference TRBV18 and TRBJ1-1, is NAGVMQNPRHLVRRRGQEARLRCSPMKGHSHVYWYRQLPEEGLKFMVYLQKENIIDESGMPKERFSAEFPKEGPSILRIQQVVRGDSAAYFCASSPGAPEAFFGQGTRLTVV.

The rearrangement links TRBV3-1 (or the pseudogene TRBV3-2) to TRBJ2-5; 10 bases align to TRBD2. Germline assignment: CDR1 LGHDT and CDR2 YNNKEL (reference sequence). The CDR3 length is 16 residues. Unmatched junction bases numbered 7, after V lost 0 bases and J lost 6 bases. CDR3: CASSQDPSSGGKTQYF. In DNA form, the CDR3 reads TGTGCCAGCAGCCAAGATCCGTCTAGCGGGGGAAAGACCCAGTACTTC.

The gene calls are TRBV4-1 and TRBJ2-1, with TRBD2 matching 15 bases. Per germline, CDR1 MGHRA and CDR2 YSYEKL. V lost 0 bases and J lost 7; bases outside the gene matches: 10. CDR3 length equals 19 residues. The CDR3 coding sequence is TGCGCCAGCAGCCAAGACGGGGGGACTAGCGGGAGGACGGGGAATGAGCAGTTCTTC. Amino acid sequence: CASSQDGGTSGRTGNEQFF.

This chain links TRBV28 with TRBJ1-1, with D perhaps TRBD1 (5 bases). This CDR3 region has 13 residues. Germline V lookup: CDR1 MDHEN, CDR2 SYDVKM. Trimming left V 6 bases short and J 7 bases short, with 15 bases between. The CDR3 loop is CASSLSGGLEAFF. As DNA, the CDR3 is TGTGCCAGCAGCCTGTCCGGGGGACTTGAAGCTTTCTTT. Variable domain in full (rest from reference TRBV28 and TRBJ1-1): DVKVTQSSRYLVKRTGEKVFLECVQDMDHENMFWYRQDPGLGLRLIYFSYDVKMKEKGDIPEGYSVSREKKERFSLILESASTNQTSMYLCASSLSGGLEAFFGQGTRLTVV.

The V and J genes are TRBV6-4 and TRBJ2-7; tentatively, D is TRBD1 (6 bases). V was shortened by 0 bases and J by 5 bases, with 17 bases between the two germline ends. The CDR3 is 16 residues long. The germline gives CDR1 MRHNA, CDR2 SNTAGT. This CDR3 reads CASSDSGQRAIHEQYF. CDR3 nucleotide sequence: TGTGCCAGCAGTGACTCAGGACAGAGGGCAATCCACGAGCAGTACTTC.

This sequence joins TRBV10-3 and TRBJ2-1; 9 bases are a match to TRBD1. This CDR3 is 14 amino acids long. V lost 6 bases, J lost 5 bases, and 5 bases stayed unmatched. Per the germline V gene, CDR1 is ENHRY and CDR2 is SYGVKD. The DNA for the CDR3 is TGTGCCATCAGCGGACAGGGGCCCAACAATGAGCAGTTCTTC. Translated: CAISGQGPNNEQFF.

The genes are TRBV13 and TRBJ2-3; 13 bases agree with TRBD2. The CDR3 is 18 residues long. V dropped 5 bases and J dropped 2; count of bases not matched to a gene: 10. Germline V gene data show CDR1 as PRHDT and CDR2 as FYEKMQ (reference sequence). CDR3 protein: CASSRATSGGADTDTQYF. CDR3 sequence (DNA): TGTGCCAGCAGCCGTGCTACTAGCGGGGGGGCCGACACAGATACGCAGTATTTT.

J is TRBJ1-1 and V is TRBV15; D may be TRBD1 (6 bases). From germline, CDR1 is LNHNV and CDR2 YYDKDF (reference sequence). CDR3 size: 14 residues. Trimming shortened V by 0 bases and J by 9 bases, and 14 bases separated the two germline ends. Here the CDR3 reads CATSRDKNRAQAFF. CDR3 sequence (DNA): TGTGCCACCAGCAGAGATAAGAACAGGGCGCAAGCTTTCTTT.

A single count supports this clone. The chain recombines TRBV15 with TRBJ1-1; TRBD1 matches 7 bases. Unmatched junction bases numbered 24, after V lost 6 bases and J lost 8 bases. The CDR3 is 18 residues long. CDR1 and CDR2 (germline): LNHNV, YYDKDF (reference sequence). Here the CDR3 reads CATRDREYGRGVAREAFF. CDR3 nucleotides: TGTGCCACCAGGGACAGAGAGTACGGCAGGGGGGTCGCTCGGGAAGCTTTCTTT.

V gene TRBV6-5 combines with J gene TRBJ1-2; D gene ambiguous. V dropped 10 bases and J dropped 2 bases, with 14 bases sitting between them. Germline V gene data show CDR1 as MNHEY and CDR2 as SVGAGI. This CDR3 is 13 amino acids long. CDR3 in DNA: TGTGCCACCACCCTAGGGAGAAACTATGGCTACACCTTC. The encoded protein is CATTLGRNYGYTF.

This chain connects TRBV6-5 to TRBJ1-2; 9 bases match TRBD1. The length of the CDR3 is 14 residues. The V gene end was trimmed by 6 bases and the J gene end by 7 bases; junction bases not matched to a gene: 9. CDR1 and CDR2 (germline): MNHEY, SVGAGI. CDR3 amino acids: CASSGDRGYSGYTF. The CDR3 DNA reads as TGTGCCAGCAGCGGAGACAGGGGGTACAGTGGCTACACCTTC.

This clone was observed a single time. The gene calls are TRBV27 and TRBJ1-4, with 8 bases that match TRBD1. In germline, CDR1 is MNHEY, CDR2 SMNVEV (reference sequence). The CDR3 runs 15 residues. Trimming removed 5 bases from V and 5 bases from J; junction bases left unmatched: 7. In DNA, the CDR3 is TGTGCCAGCAGTCCGACGACAGGGGTGAATGAAAAACTGTTTTTT. Protein: CASSPTTGVNEKLFF.

This sequence joins TRBV2 and TRBJ1-1; no firm D call. In germline, CDR1 is SNHLY, CDR2 FYNNEI. Trimming stripped 2 bases from V and 0 bases from J, with 7 bases between. The CDR3 spans 14 residues. The CDR3 loop is CASSELQLNTEAFF. As DNA, the CDR3 is TGTGCCAGCAGTGAATTACAGTTGAACACTGAAGCTTTCTTT.

This rearrangement joins TRBV15 to TRBJ1-1, with D tentatively TRBD1 (5 bases). Trimming stripped 0 bases from V and 6 bases from J, with 20 bases between. Germline CDR1 is LNHNV and CDR2 is YYDKDF (reference sequence). The CDR3 is 17 amino acids. Here the CDR3 reads CATSREGVGALKAEAFF. DNA for the CDR3: TGTGCCACCAGCAGAGAAGGGGTAGGTGCTCTGAAGGCTGAAGCTTTCTTT.

The chain has TRBV18 and TRBJ1-2, with a tentative D call TRBD1 (5 bases). This CDR3 has 14 residues. Germline V gene lookup returns CDR1 KGHSH and CDR2 LQKENI. V shed 4 bases and J shed 9 bases, with 18 bases lying between them. CDR3 residues: CASSLDTKGPRYTF. The CDR3 nucleotides are TGTGCCAGCTCACTGGACACCAAAGGGCCCCGCTACACCTTC. Full variable domain (rest looked up from reference TRBV18 and TRBJ1-2): NAGVMQNPRHLVRRRGQEARLRCSPMKGHSHVYWYRQLPEEGLKFMVYLQKENIIDESGMPKERFSAEFPKEGPSILRIQQVVRGDSAAYFCASSLDTKGPRYTFGSGTRLTVV.

The chain joins TRBV6-5 to TRBJ1-5, with D possibly being TRBD1 (5 bases). Looked up from germline, CDR1 is MNHEY and CDR2 is SVGAGI. Deletions cut 6 bases from V and 1 base from J, with 13 bases between. This CDR3 region has 15 residues. CDR3 amino acids: CASRLDGGSNQPQHF. The CDR3, as DNA: TGTGCCAGCAGATTAGACGGGGGGAGCAATCAGCCCCAGCATTTT.

The rearrangement uses TRBV6-2 or TRBV6-3 and TRBJ2-1; the match to TRBD2 covers 12 bases. This CDR3 contains 20 residues. Germline trimming cut 2 bases from V and 10 bases from J; bases unmatched to any gene: 21. Germline V CDR1 and CDR2: MNHEY, SVGEGT. CDR3 region: CASSYPWLAGGLSLWNEQFF. Here the CDR3 DNA reads TGTGCCAGCAGTTACCCCTGGCTAGCGGGGGGGCTCTCTCTATGGAACGAGCAGTTCTTC.

This chain joins TRBV4-2 and TRBJ1-4; weak D call: TRBD1 (6 bases). This CDR3 is built from 17 residues. CDR1 LGHNA and CDR2 YNFKEQ come from the germline V gene. The ends were cut back, 1 base at V and 2 bases at J, with 14 bases in the middle. The CDR3 loop reads CASSQGTAGATNEKLFF. Here the CDR3 DNA reads TGTGCCAGCAGCCAAGGAACAGCAGGGGCGACTAATGAAAAACTGTTTTTT.

This clone was observed a single time. The chain couples TRBV9 to TRBJ1-3; D possibly corresponds to TRBD1 (5 bases). Germline CDR1 and CDR2: SGDLS and YYNGEE. V was cut by 3 bases and J by 0 bases, with 10 bases left in between. The CDR3 is 15 amino acids. CDR3 residues: CASSADTYSGNTIYF. The CDR3 region has the DNA TGTGCCAGCAGCGCGGACACCTACTCTGGAAACACCATATATTTT.

This chain joins TRBV11-1 and TRBJ2-1; 11 bases fit TRBD2. Trimming removed 0 bases from V and 4 bases from J; junction bases left unmatched: 2. Germline lookup yields CDR1 SGHAT and CDR2 FQDESV (reference sequence). CDR3 size: 16 residues. The CDR3 nucleotides read TGTGCCAGCAGCTTAGCGACTAGCGGGATGTACAATGAGCAGTTCTTC. This sequence encodes CASSLATSGMYNEQFF.

This chain connects TRBV28 to TRBJ2-7; D is undetermined. Trimming removed 8 bases from V and 3 bases from J, with 14 bases in between. The CDR3 is 13 residues long. The germline gives CDR1 MDHEN, CDR2 SYDVKM. The CDR3 region has the DNA TGTGCCAGCCGAAAAACACCAATCTACGAGCAGTACTTC. Translated, it gives CASRKTPIYEQYF.

V gene TRBV6-5 combines with J gene TRBJ1-2, with 8 bases lining up with TRBD1. The V and J ends lost 7 bases and 8 bases, in that order; junction bases with no gene match: 15. Germline V gene lookup returns CDR1 MNHEY and CDR2 SVGAGI. CDR3 length: 15 amino acids. As DNA, the CDR3 is TGTGCCAGCATAAGCCAGCCGACAGGGGAGCAAGGCTACACCTTC. It is translated as CASISQPTGEQGYTF.

This chain joins TRBV2 and TRBJ1-1; D perhaps matches TRBD1 (6 bases). V lost 5 bases and J lost 0, with 10 bases in between. There are 14 residues in the CDR3. Germline V gives CDR1 SNHLY, CDR2 FYNNEI. The CDR3 DNA reads as TGTGCCAGCAGTCCAGGGGCTATGAACACTGAAGCTTTCTTT. Amino acids: CASSPGAMNTEAFF.

The J gene is TRBJ2-7, the V gene TRBV29-1; no definite D call. CDR1 and CDR2 from the germline V gene are SQVTM and ANQGSEA. This CDR3 spans 11 amino acids. V lost 5 bases and J lost 3, with 8 bases in between. The CDR3 sequence: CSVFQDYEQYF. The CDR3 DNA reads TGCAGCGTTTTCCAGGACTACGAGCAGTACTTC.

The chain couples TRBV6-5 to TRBJ2-7; no firm D call. This CDR3 region has 14 residues. Trimming stripped 2 bases from V and 1 base from J, with 9 bases between. Germline values: CDR1 MNHEY, CDR2 SVGAGI. CDR3 protein: CASSYKQVSYEQYF. CDR3 bases: TGTGCCAGCAGTTACAAGCAGGTTTCCTACGAGCAGTACTTC.